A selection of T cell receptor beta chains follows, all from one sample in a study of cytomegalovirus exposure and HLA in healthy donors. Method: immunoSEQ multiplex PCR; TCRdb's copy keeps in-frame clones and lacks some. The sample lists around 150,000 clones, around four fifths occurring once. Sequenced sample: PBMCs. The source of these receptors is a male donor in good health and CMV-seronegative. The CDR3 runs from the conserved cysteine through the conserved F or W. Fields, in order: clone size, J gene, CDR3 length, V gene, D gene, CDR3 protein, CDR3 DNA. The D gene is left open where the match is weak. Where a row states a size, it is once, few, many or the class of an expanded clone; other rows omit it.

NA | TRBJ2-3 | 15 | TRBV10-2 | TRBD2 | CASSWGSGNTDTQYF | TGCGCCAGCAGTTGGGGTAGCGGGAACACAGATACGCAGTATTTT
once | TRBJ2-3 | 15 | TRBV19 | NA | CASSMGGLITDTQYF | TGTGCCAGTAGTATGGGCGGACTAATCACAGATACGCAGTATTTT
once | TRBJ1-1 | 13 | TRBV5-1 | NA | CASSITPNTEAFF | TGCGCCAGCAGCATAACACCAAACACTGAAGCTTTCTTT
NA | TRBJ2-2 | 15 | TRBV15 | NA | CATSRDGQHTGELFF | TGTGCCACCAGCAGAGATGGGCAGCACACCGGGGAGCTGTTTTTT
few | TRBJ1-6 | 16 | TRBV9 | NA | CASSVEGQTANSPLHF | TGTGCCAGCAGCGTAGAGGGGCAGACGGCTAATTCACCCCTCCACTTT
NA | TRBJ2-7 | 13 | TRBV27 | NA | CASMRVGRGEQYF | TGTGCCAGCATGCGGGTGGGTCGGGGCGAGCAGTACTTC
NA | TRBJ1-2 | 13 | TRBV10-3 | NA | CAISEKGDYGYTF | TGTGCCATCAGTGAGAAAGGGGACTATGGCTACACCTTC
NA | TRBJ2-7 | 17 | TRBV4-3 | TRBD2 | CASSQDIGGEPFYEQYF | TGCGCCAGCAGCCAAGATATTGGGGGGGAGCCTTTCTACGAGCAGTACTTC
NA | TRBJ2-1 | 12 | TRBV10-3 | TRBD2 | CAISLAGNEQFF | TGTGCCATCAGCCTAGCGGGCAATGAGCAGTTCTTC
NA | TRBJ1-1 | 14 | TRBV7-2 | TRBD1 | CASSAGGAGTEAFF | TGTGCCAGCAGCGCAGGGGGCGCGGGCACTGAAGCTTTCTTT
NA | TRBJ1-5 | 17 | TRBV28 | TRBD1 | CASSFPERGLGNQPQHF | TGTGCCAGCAGTTTCCCCGAAAGGGGGCTCGGCAATCAGCCCCAGCATTTT